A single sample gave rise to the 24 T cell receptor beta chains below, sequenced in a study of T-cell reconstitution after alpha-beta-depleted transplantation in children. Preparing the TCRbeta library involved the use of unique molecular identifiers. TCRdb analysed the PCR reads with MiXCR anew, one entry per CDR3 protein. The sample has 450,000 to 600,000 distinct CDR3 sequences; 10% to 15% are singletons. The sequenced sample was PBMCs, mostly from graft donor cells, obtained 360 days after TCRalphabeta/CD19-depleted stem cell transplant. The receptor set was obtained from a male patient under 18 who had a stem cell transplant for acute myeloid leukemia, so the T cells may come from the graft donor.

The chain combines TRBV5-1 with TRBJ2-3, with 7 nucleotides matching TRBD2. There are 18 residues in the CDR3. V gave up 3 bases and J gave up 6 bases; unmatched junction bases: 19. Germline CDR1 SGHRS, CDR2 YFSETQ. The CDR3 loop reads CASSWPREKRGTSDTQYF. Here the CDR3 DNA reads TGCGCCAGCAGCTGGCCCAGGGAGAAGCGGGGTACTAGCGATACGCAGTATTTT. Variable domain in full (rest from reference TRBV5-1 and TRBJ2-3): KAGVTQTPRYLIKTRGQQVTLSCSPISGHRSVSWYQQTPGQGLQFLFEYFSETQRNKGNFPGRFSGRQFSNSRSEMNVSTLELGDSALYLCASSWPREKRGTSDTQYFGPGTRLTVL.

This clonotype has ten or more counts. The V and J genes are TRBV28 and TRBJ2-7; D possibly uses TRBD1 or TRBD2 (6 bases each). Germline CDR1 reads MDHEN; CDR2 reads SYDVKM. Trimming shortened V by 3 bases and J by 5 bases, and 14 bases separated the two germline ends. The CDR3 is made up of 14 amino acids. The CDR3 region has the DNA TGTGCCAGCAGTTTCAAACGGGGGCCGCACGAGCAGTACTTC. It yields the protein CASSFKRGPHEQYF.

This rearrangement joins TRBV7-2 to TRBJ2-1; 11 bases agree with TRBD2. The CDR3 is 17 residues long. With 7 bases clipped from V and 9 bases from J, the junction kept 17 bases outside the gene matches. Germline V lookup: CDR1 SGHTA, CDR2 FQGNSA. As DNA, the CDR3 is TGTGCCAGCATCCCGACTAGCGGGATCCAATTAGTCCTTGAGCAGTTCTTC. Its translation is CASIPTSGIQLVLEQFF.

The CDR3 protein is CSVRGSYNEQFF. CDR3 bases: TGCAGTGTCAGGGGTTCCTACAATGAGCAGTTCTTC. The rearrangement joins TRBV20-1 to TRBJ2-1; D possibly corresponds to TRBD1 (6 bases). The CDR3 loop spans 12 amino acids. Per the germline V gene, CDR1 is DFQATT and CDR2 is SNEGSKA (reference sequence). Between the trimmed V and J ends, which lost 7 bases and 1 base, there was a span of 8 bases.

Here the CDR3 DNA reads TGTGCCAGCAGCTTAGGTATTTGGCGGGAGGACGACGAGCAGTACTTC. This translates into CASSLGIWREDDEQYF. V gene TRBV7-8 combines with J gene TRBJ2-7; 8 bases line up with TRBD2. The CDR3 covers 16 residues. The germline CDR1 and CDR2 sequences are SGHVS and FQNEAQ. V shed 1 base and J 5 bases; nucleotides not matched to a gene: 10.

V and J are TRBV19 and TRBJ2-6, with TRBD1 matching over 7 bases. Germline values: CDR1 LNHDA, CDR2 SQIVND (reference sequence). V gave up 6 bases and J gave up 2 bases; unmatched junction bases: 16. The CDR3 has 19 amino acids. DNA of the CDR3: TGTGCCAGTAGGGGCAGGGACAGCGCACGGGCAACTGGGGCCAACGTCCTGACTTTC. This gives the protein CASRGRDSARATGANVLTF.

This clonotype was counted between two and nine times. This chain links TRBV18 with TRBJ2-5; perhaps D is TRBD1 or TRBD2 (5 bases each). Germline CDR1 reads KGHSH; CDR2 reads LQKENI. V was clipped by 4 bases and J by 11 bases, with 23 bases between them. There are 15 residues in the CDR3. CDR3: CASSLSPGRQESQYF. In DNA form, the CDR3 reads TGTGCCAGCTCACTGTCCCCGGGACGTCAAGAGAGTCAGTACTTC. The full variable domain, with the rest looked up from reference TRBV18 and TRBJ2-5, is NAGVMQNPRHLVRRRGQEARLRCSPMKGHSHVYWYRQLPEEGLKFMVYLQKENIIDESGMPKERFSAEFPKEGPSILRIQQVVRGDSAAYFCASSLSPGRQESQYFGPGTRLLVL.

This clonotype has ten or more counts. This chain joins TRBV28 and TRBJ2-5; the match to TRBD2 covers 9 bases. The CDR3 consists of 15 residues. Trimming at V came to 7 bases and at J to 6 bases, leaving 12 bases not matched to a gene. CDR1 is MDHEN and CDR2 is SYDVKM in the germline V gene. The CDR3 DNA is TGTGCCAGCATTCATATATTAGCGGGAGCGCAGACCCAGTACTTC. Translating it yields CASIHILAGAQTQYF.

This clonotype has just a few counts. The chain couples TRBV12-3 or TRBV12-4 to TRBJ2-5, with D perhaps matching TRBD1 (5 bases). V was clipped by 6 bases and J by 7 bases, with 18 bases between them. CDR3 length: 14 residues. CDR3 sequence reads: CASRLRTSLRTQYF. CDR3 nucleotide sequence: TGTGCCAGCAGGCTTAGGACATCTCTACGGACCCAGTACTTC.

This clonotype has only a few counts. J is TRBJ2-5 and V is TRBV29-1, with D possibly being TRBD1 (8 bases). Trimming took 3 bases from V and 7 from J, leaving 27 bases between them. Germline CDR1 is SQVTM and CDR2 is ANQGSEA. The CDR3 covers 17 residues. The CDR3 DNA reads TGCAGCGTTGACTCCATAACAGGGGGGGCCCGGCTTGGGACCCAGTACTTC. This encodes CSVDSITGGARLGTQYF.

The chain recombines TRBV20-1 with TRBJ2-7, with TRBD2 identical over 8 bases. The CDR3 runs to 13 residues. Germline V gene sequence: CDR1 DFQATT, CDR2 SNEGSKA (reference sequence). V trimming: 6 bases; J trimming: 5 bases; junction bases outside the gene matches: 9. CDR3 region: CSASGGSAHEQYF. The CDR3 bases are TGCAGTGCCAGCGGGGGATCGGCACACGAGCAGTACTTC.

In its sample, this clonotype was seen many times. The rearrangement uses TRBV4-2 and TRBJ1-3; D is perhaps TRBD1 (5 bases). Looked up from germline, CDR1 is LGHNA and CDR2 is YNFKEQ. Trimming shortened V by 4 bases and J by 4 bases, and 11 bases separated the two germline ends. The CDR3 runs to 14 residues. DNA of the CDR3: TGTGCCAGCAGCCTCGGGGACGGAGGAAACACCATATATTTT. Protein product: CASSLGDGGNTIYF.

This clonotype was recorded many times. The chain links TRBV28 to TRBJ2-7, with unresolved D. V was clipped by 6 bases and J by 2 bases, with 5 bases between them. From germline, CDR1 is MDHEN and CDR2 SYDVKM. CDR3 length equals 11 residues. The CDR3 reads CASSLAYEQYF. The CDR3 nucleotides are TGTGCCAGCAGCTTGGCCTACGAGCAGTACTTC.

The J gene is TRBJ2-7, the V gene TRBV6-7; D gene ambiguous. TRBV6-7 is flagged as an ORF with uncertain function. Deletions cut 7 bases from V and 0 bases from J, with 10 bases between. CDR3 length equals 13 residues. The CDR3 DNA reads TGTGCCAGCACCTCCGGGCCCTCCTACGAGCAGTACTTC. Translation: CASTSGPSYEQYF.

CDR3 sequence reads: CASSFHGELFF. The CDR3 bases are TGTGCCAGCAGCTTCCACGGGGAGCTGTTTTTT. This chain links TRBV7-4 with TRBJ2-2, with D unresolved. V lost 3 bases, J lost 7 bases, and 3 bases lay in between. The germline V gene has CDR1 SGHVT and CDR2 SQSDAQ. The length of the CDR3 is 11 residues.

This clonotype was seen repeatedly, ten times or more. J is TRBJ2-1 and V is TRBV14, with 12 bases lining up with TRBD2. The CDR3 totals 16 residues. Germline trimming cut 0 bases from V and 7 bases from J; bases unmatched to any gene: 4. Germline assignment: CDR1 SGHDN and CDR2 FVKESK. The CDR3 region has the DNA TGTGCCAGCAGCCAAGAGATCGGGACTAGCGGGAATGAGCAGTTCTTC. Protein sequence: CASSQEIGTSGNEQFF.

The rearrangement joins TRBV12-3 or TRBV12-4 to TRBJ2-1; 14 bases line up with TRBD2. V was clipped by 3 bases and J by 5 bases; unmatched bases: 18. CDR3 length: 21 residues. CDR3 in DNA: TGTGCCAGCAGTTTTTTAGTCGGCACGGGACTAGCGGGAGACCCCCACAATGAGCAGTTCTTC. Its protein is CASSFLVGTGLAGDPHNEQFF.

CDR3 loop: CASSQGDASPSGEQYF. CDR3 DNA: TGTGCCAGCAGCCAAGGGGACGCGTCCCCATCTGGCGAGCAGTACTTC. V usage is TRBV7-9 and J usage is TRBJ2-7, with D perhaps TRBD1 or TRBD2 (5 bases each). The CDR3 has 16 residues. Trimming removed 5 bases at V and 6 bases at J, with 23 bases between. Germline assignment: CDR1 SEHNR and CDR2 FQNEAQ (reference sequence).

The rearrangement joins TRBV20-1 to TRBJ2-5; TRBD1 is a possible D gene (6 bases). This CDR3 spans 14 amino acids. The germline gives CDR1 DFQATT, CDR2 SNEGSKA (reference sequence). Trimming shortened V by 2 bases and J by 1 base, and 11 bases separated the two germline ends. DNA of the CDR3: TGCAGTGCTAGAAATTGGACAGTCCAAGAGACCCAGTACTTC. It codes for CSARNWTVQETQYF.

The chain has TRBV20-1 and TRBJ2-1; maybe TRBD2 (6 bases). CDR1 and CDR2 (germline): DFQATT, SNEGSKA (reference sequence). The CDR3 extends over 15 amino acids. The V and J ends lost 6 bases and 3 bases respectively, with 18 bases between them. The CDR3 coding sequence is TGCAGTGCCCATGCTCCCGTCGGGGGCTACAATGAGCAGTTCTTC. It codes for CSAHAPVGGYNEQFF.

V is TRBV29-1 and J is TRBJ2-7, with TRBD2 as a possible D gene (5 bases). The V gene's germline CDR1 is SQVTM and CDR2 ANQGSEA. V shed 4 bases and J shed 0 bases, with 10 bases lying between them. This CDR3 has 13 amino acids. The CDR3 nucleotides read TGCAGCGTTGGCCAGCGGTTCTCCTACGAGCAGTACTTC. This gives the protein CSVGQRFSYEQYF.

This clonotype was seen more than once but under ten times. Here the CDR3 DNA reads TGCAGCGTTGCAAACGGGCCGAGCTCCTACGAGCAGTACTTC. Translated: CSVANGPSSYEQYF. This chain connects TRBV29-1 to TRBJ2-7; D is ambiguous. The CDR3 sequence is 14 residues long. From germline, CDR1 is SQVTM and CDR2 ANQGSEA. Trimming removed 4 bases from V and 0 bases from J, with 13 bases in between.

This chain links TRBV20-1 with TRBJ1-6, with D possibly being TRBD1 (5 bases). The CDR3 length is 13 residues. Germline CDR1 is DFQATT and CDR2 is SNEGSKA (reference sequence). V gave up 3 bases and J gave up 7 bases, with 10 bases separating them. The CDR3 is CSASRRENSPLHF. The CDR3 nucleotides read TGCAGTGCTAGTCGCAGGGAGAATTCACCCCTCCACTTT.

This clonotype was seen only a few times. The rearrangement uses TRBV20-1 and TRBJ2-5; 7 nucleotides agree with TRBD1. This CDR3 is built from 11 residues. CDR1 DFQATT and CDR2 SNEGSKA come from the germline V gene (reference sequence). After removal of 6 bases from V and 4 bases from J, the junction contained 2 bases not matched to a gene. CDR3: CSARGPETQYF. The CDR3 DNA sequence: TGCAGTGCGAGGGGGCCAGAGACCCAGTACTTC.